A selection of T cell receptor beta chains follows, all from one sample in a study of control samples from healthy donors and cancer patients. Assay: immunoSEQ multiplex PCR; the TCRdb copy retains only in-frame clones and omits some. Seen here are roughly 450,000 clones, more than 80% observed once, and the top ten hold just under 6.5%. What was sequenced was PBMCs. The receptors originated from a man aged 40-50 years with head and neck cancer. Each CDR3 is given with its conserved first and last residue. The D gene is left open where the match is weak. Size tells how often a clone was seen (once, few, many) or the class of an expanded clone, and some rows leave it out.

>TRBJ2-3|13|NA|NA|TRBV11-2
TGTGCCAGCAGCTTAGAAGGGGCAGATACGCAGTATTTT
CASSLEGADTQYF
>TRBJ1-6|14|NA|NA|TRBV27
TGTGCCAGCAGTTCCACCGGTGGAGTTTCACCCCTCCACTTT
CASSSTGGVSPLHF
>TRBJ1-4|12|NA|NA|TRBV6-2/TRBV6-3
TGTGCCAGCAGCGGACAGAATGAAAAACTGTTTTTT
CASSGQNEKLFF
>TRBJ2-7|23|NA|TRBD2|TRBV4-2
TGTGCCAGCAGCCAAGACCCGCCCGGAGGGAGGGCTATCACCGGCGGTCCGTTCTACGAGCAGTACTTC
CASSQDPPGGRAITGGPFYEQYF
>TRBJ1-2|14|NA|NA|TRBV6-5
TGTGCCAGCAGTTCGGTAGGGTCTTTCGGAGGCTACACCTTC
CASSSVGSFGGYTF
>TRBJ1-2|16|few|NA|TRBV28
TGTGCCAGCAGTTTAGCGATTATCTTCCCTAACTATGGCTACACCTTC
CASSLAIIFPNYGYTF
>TRBJ1-4|15|once|NA|TRBV18
TGTGCCAGCTCACCATCGGTGGCGGGGAATGAAAAACTGTTTTTT
CASSPSVAGNEKLFF
>TRBJ2-5|13|NA|NA|TRBV29-1
TGCAGCGTTGACTTCGGCGGTCGGGAGACCCAGTACTTC
CSVDFGGRETQYF
>TRBJ2-1|14|NA|TRBD2|TRBV30
TGTGCCCGCGGGCTAGCGGGAGGGTACAATGAGCAGTTCTTC
CARGLAGGYNEQFF
>TRBJ1-1|13|NA|NA|TRBV29-1
TGCAGCGTTACAAGGATGGGGAACACTGAAGCTTTCTTT
CSVTRMGNTEAFF
>TRBJ2-1|20|NA|NA|TRBV21-1
TGTGCCAGCAGCAAAGCGGCTAGCGGCTGTCGGGAAAGGACCTACAATGAGCAGTTCTTC
CASSKAASGCRERTYNEQFF
>TRBJ2-7|16|NA|TRBD1|TRBV5-1
TGCGCCAGCAGCTGGTCCGGGACAGGGGCCACCTACGAGCAGTACTTC
CASSWSGTGATYEQYF
>TRBJ2-7|15|once|NA|TRBV19
TGTGCCAGTAGTATTGCGGGCAGGTTCTCCTACGAGCAGTACTTC
CASSIAGRFSYEQYF
>TRBJ2-3|17|NA|NA|TRBV5-1
TGCGCCAGCAGCTCCGGGACACTAGCGCCTCTCACAGATACGCAGTATTTT
CASSSGTLAPLTDTQYF
>TRBJ2-7|14|NA|NA|TRBV27
TGTGCCAGCAGTTTAGATGAGGGGGCCTACGAGCAGTACTTC
CASSLDEGAYEQYF
>TRBJ1-4|17|NA|NA|TRBV4-1
TGCGCCAGCAGCCAAGATGGTGGGGGGCTCCTTAATGAAAAACTGTTTTTT
CASSQDGGGLLNEKLFF
>TRBJ2-7|15|once|TRBD2|TRBV6-2/TRBV6-3
TGTGCCAGCAGTTACTCGGCTAGCGGTTCCTACGAGCAGTACTTC
CASSYSASGSYEQYF
>TRBJ1-2|13|few|NA|TRBV28
TGTGCCAGCACTTCTCCCGGGACCTATGGCTACACCTTC
CASTSPGTYGYTF
>TRBJ1-1|16|NA|NA|TRBV27
TGTGCCAGCAGTTCCTCCGGGACTCTGAGCAACACTGAAGCTTTCTTT
CASSSSGTLSNTEAFF
>TRBJ2-2|16|NA|NA|TRBV11-1
TGTGCCAGCAGCTTAGCAAAGGGGGCGAACACCGGGGAGCTGTTTTTT
CASSLAKGANTGELFF
>TRBJ1-6|14|NA|NA|TRBV6-5
TGTGCCAGCAGTTCCTCCTCAGGGCAATCACCCCTCCACTTT
CASSSSSGQSPLHF
>TRBJ2-7|15|NA|TRBD1|TRBV28
TGTGCCAGCAGTGCGCCCGGGACAGGTCTTTACGAGCAGTACTTC
CASSAPGTGLYEQYF
>TRBJ2-7|15|NA|TRBD1|TRBV3-1/TRBV3-2
TGTGCCAGCAGCGCCGGGACAGGGTGGACAGACGAGCAGTACTTC
CASSAGTGWTDEQYF
>TRBJ1-1|11|NA|NA|TRBV6-1
TGTGCCAGCAGTGAAGTCGGGTGGGCTTTCTTT
CASSEVGWAFF
>TRBJ1-4|15|NA|TRBD1|TRBV5-1
TGCGCCAGCAGCATACCGGGACAGGGAGAGGAAAAACTGTTTTTT
CASSIPGQGEEKLFF
>TRBJ2-4|16|NA|TRBD2|TRBV2
TGTGCCAGCAGTGCTTCTAGCGGGGGGGCTCCAAAAATTCAGTACTTC
CASSASSGGAPKIQYF
>TRBJ1-2|13|NA|NA|TRBV29-1
TGCAGCGTTGAAGATACGGCAGCCTATGGCTACACCTTC
CSVEDTAAYGYTF
>TRBJ2-7|11|NA|NA|TRBV5-6
TGTGCCAGCAGCTCCTCGTACGAGCAGTACTTC
CASSSSYEQYF
>TRBJ2-6|15|NA|NA|TRBV28
TGTGCCAGCAGTTTATCGGGGTCTGGGGCCAACGTCCTGACTTTC
CASSLSGSGANVLTF
>TRBJ2-7|15|NA|NA|TRBV7-2
TGTGCCAGCAGCTACCCGGGACCCGCCTCCTACGAGCAGTACTTC
CASSYPGPASYEQYF
>TRBJ1-5|17|NA|TRBD1|TRBV7-8
TGTGCCAGCAGCCGTACGACGACAGGGGACCGCAATCAGCCCCAGCATTTT
CASSRTTTGDRNQPQHF
>TRBJ2-7|12|once|NA|TRBV10-3
TGTGCCATCAGTGAAAACGGGGTCGAGCAGTACTTC
CAISENGVEQYF
>TRBJ2-3|16|NA|TRBD2|TRBV6-5
TGTGCCAGCAGTTCTGAGCGGGGAGAACCGACAGATACGCAGTATTTT
CASSSERGEPTDTQYF
>TRBJ2-1|16|few|NA|TRBV4-1
TGCGCCAGCAGCCAACTCCCGCTGTTTTCCTACAATGAGCAGTTCTTC
CASSQLPLFSYNEQFF
>TRBJ1-1|14|NA|TRBD1|TRBV11-2
TGTGCCAGCAGCTTCGACAGGGGATACACTGAAGCTTTCTTT
CASSFDRGYTEAFF
>TRBJ2-1|14|NA|TRBD2|TRBV5-1
TGCGCCAGCCGCCTCGCGGGGGTCGCCAATGAGCAGTTCTTC
CASRLAGVANEQFF
>TRBJ1-6|15|NA|NA|TRBV5-4
TGTGCCAGCGGACCCGGGATGGGCCCTGGGTCACCCCTCCACTTT
CASGPGMGPGSPLHF
>TRBJ1-2|13|NA|NA|TRBV3-1/TRBV3-2
TGTGCCAGCAGCCTAAGTGGGTACTATGGCTACACCTTC
CASSLSGYYGYTF
>TRBJ2-3|17|NA|TRBD2|TRBV19
TGTGCCAGTAGTACGCAATATAGCGGGCCAGGCACAGATACGCAGTATTTT
CASSTQYSGPGTDTQYF
>TRBJ2-1|15|NA|NA|TRBV27
TGTGCCAGCTACGGGGGGCAGGGATCCTACAATGAGCAGTTCTTC
CASYGGQGSYNEQFF